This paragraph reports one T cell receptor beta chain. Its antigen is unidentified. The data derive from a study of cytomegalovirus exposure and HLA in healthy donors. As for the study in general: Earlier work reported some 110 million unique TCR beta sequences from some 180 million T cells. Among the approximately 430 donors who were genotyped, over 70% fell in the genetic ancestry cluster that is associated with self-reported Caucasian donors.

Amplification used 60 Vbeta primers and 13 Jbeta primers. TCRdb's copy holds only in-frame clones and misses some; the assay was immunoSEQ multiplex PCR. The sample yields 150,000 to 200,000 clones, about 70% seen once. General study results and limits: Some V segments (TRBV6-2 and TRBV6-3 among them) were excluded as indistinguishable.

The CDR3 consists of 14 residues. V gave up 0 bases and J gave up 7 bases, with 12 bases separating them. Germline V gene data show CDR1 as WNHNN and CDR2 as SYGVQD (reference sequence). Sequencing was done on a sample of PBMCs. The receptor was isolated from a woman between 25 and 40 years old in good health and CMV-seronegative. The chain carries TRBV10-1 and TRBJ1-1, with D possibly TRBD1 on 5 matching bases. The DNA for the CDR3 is TGCGCCAGCAGTGAGTCGGGGCAGGCCCTTGAAGCTTTCTTT. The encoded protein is CASSESGQALEAFF.